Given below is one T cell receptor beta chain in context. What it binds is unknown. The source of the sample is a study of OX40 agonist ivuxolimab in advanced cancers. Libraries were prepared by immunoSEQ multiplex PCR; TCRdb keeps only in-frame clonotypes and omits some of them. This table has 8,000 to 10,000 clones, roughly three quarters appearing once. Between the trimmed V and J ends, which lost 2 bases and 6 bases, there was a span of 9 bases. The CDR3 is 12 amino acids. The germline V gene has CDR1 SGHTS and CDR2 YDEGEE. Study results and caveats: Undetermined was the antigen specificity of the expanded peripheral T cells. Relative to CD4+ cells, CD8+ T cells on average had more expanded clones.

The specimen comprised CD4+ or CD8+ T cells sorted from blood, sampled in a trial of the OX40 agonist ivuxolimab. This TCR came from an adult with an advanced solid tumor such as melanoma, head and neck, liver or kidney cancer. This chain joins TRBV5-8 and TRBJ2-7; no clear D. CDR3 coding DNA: TGTGCCAGCAGCTTACGTGAGACCGAGCAGTACTTC. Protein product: CASSLRETEQYF. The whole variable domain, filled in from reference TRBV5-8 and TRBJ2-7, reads EAGVTQSPTHLIKTRGQQATLRCSPISGHTSVYWYQQALGLGLQFLLWYDEGEERNRGNFPPRFSGRQFPNYSSELNVNALELEDSALYLCASSLRETEQYFGPGTRLTVT.